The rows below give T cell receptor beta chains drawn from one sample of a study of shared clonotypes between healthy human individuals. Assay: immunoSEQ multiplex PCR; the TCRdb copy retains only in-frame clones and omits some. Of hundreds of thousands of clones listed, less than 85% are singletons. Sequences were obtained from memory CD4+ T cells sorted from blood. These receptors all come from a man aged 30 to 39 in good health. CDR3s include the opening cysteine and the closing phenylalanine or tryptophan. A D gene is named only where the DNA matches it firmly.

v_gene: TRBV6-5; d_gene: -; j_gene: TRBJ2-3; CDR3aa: CASSSDRTPSTDTQYF
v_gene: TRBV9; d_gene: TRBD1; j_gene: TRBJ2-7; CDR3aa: CASSVGAGTGGHEQYF
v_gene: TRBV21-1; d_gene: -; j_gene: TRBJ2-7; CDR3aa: CARFRGGRNEEAYEQYF
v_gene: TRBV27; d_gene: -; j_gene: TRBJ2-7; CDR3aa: CASSLDGREVYEQYF
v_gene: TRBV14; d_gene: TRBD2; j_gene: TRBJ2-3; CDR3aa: CASSHIRGLGAGVQDTQYF
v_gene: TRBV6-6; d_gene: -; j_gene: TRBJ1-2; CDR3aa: CASSGEDHGYTF
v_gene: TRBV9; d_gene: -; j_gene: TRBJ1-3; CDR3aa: CASSVGDPTRSGNTIYF
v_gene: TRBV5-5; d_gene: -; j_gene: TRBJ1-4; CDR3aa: CASSLRGSVNEKLFF
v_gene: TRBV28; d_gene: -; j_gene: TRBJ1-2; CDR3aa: CASSLGQTYGYTF
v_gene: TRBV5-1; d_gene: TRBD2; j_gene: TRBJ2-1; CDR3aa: CASSSAPGRERGNEQFF
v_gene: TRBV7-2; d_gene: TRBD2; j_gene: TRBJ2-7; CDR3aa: CASSSRGTSGYEQYF
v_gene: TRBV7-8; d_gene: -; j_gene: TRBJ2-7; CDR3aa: CASSTRQGSYEQYF
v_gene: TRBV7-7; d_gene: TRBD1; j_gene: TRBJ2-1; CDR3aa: CASSLEGGAYNEQFF
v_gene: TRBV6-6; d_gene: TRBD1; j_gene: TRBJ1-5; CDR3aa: CASRDREDQPQHF
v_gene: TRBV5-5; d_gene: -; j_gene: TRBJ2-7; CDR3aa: CASSHTATAYEQYF
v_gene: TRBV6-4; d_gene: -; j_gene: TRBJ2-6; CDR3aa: CASSLRGEGANVLTF
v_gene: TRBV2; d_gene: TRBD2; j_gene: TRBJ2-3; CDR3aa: CASRGPGRGTDTQYF
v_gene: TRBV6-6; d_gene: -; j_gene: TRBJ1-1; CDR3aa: CASSRIGGNTEAFF
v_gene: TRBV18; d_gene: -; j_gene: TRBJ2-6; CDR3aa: CASSSGVPGANVLTF
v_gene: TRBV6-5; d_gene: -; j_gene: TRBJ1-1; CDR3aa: CASSYFYRAFNTEAFF
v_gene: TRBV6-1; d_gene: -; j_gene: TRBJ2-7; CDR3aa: CATQLGPYEQYF
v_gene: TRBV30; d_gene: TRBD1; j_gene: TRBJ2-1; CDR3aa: CAWEQVRGNEQFF
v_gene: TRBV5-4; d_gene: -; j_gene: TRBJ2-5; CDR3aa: CASSLEPLRGTQYF
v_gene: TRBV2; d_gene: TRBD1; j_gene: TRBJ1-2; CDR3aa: CASSATGGLSNGYTF
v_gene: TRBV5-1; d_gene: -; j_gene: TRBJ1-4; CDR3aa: CASSEQMGGNEKLFF
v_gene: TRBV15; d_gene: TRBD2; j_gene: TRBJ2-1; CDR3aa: CATSRGPGLAGFSYNEQFF
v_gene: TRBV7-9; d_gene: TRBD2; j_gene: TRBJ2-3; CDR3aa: CASSLATSGSGSTDTQYF
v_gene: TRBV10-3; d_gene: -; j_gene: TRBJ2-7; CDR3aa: CAISELQGTYEQYF
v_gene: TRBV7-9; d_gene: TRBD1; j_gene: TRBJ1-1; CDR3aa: CASSLDRAADEAFF
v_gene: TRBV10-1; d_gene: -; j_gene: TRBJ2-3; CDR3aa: CASRAGGASTDTQYF
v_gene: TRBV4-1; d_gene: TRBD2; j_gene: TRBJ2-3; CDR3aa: CASSQAPPAREWLAWADTQYF
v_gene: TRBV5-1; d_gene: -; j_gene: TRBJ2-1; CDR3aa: CASSLAGNEQFF
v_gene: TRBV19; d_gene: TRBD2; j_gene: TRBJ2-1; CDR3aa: CASSTGLGGRTNEQFF
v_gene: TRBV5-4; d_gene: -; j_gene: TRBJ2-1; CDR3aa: CASRKGKGFPADNEQFF
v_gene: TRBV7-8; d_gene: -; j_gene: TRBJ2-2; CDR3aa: CASSSTGGWTGELFF
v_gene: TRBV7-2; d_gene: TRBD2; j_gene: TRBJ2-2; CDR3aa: CASSWTSQNTGELFF
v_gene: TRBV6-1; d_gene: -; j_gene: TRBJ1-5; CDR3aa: CASSIREGGSAHF
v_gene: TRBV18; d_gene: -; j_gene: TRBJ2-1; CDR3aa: CASSRRDEQFF
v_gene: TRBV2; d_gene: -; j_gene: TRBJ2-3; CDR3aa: CASREGAYTDTQYF